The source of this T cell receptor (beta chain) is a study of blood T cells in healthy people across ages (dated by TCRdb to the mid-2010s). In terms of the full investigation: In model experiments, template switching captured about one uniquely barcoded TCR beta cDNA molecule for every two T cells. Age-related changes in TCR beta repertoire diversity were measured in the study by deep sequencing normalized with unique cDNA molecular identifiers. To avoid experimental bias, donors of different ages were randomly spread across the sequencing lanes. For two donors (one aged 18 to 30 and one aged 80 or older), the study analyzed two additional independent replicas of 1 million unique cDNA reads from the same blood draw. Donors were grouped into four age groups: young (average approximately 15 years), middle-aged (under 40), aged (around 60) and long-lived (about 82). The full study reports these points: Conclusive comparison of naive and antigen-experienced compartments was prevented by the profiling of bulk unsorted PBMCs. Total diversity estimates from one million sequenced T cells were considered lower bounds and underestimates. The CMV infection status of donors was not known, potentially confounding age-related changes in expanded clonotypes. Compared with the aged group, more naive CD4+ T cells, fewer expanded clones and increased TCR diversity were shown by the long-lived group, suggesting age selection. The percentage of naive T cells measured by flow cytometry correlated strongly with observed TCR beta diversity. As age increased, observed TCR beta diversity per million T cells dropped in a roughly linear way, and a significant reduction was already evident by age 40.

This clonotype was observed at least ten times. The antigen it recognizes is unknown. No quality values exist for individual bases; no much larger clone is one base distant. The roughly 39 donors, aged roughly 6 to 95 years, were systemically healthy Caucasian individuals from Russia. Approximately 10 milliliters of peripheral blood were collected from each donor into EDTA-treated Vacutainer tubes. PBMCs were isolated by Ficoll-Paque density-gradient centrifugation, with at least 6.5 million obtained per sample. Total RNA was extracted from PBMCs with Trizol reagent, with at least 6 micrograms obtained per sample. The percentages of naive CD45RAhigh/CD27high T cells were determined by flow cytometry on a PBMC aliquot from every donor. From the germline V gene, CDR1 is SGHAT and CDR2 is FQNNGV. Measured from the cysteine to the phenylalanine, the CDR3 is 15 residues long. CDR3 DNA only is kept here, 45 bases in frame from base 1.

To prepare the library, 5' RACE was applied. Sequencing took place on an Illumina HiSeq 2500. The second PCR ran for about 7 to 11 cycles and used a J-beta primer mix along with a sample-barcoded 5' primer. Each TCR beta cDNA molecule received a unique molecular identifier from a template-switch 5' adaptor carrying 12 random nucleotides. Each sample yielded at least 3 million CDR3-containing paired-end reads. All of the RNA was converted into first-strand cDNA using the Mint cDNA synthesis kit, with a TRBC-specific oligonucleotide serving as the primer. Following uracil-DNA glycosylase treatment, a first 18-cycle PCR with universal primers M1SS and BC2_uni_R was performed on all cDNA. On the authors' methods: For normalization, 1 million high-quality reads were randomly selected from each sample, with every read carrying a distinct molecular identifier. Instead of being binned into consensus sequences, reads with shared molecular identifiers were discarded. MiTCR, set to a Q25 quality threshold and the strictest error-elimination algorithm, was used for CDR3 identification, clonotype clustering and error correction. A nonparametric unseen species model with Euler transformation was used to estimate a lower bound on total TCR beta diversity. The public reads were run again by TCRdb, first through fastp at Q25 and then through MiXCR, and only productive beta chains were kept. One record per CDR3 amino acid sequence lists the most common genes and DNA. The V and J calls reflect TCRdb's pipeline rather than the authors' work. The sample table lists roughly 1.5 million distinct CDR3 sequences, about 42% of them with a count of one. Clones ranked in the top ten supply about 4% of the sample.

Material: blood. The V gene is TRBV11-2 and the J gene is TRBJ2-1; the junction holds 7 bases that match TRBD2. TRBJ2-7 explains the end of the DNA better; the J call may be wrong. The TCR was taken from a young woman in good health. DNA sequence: TGTGCCAGCACCACGGGGGGAGATTCCTACAATGAGCAGTACTTC. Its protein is CASTTGGDSYNEQYF.